Listed below are T cell receptor beta chains from one sample, sequenced in a study of shared clonotypes between healthy human individuals. Produced via immunoSEQ multiplex PCR; TCRdb's table is partial and in-frame only. This sample yields 2 million to 2.5 million clones, of which 93% are seen a single time; about 0.39% belongs to the top ten. The sample taken for sequencing was naive CD4+ T cells from PBMCs. The receptors originated from a man aged 18 to 29 in good health. Some clones in this sample may be carry-over from other donors' samples. Both conserved end residues are part of each CDR3. D genes are given only for firm matches. Rows may omit the clone size; those that give it use once, few, many or a size class.

D: -
J: TRBJ1-5
size: -
V: TRBV19
DNA: TGTGCCAGTAGTCCATTGACCCCAAGGGGCAATCAGCCCCAGCATTTT
CDR3: CASSPLTPRGNQPQHF

D: TRBD2
J: TRBJ2-2
size: -
V: TRBV10-3
DNA: TGTGCCATCAACGTCGGACTAGCGGGAGAGGGCACCGGGGAGCTGTTTTTT
CDR3: CAINVGLAGEGTGELFF

D: -
J: TRBJ1-5
size: few
V: TRBV7-2
DNA: TGTGCCAGCAGCTTAGATTCCCAGCCCCAGCATTTT
CDR3: CASSLDSQPQHF

D: -
J: TRBJ2-1
size: -
V: TRBV27
DNA: TGTGCCAGCAGTGCCCCCGACGGGAAGCGGCCTAGGAATGAGCAGTTCTTC
CDR3: CASSAPDGKRPRNEQFF

D: -
J: TRBJ2-7
size: -
V: TRBV18
DNA: TGTGCCAGCTCACCTCTCTCGGGGACGGATGCCTACGAGCAGTACTTC
CDR3: CASSPLSGTDAYEQYF

D: TRBD1
J: TRBJ1-4
size: -
V: TRBV4-1
DNA: TGCGCCAGCAGACCGGGACAGGGGGCGCCGGCTAATGAAAAACTGTTTTTT
CDR3: CASRPGQGAPANEKLFF

D: TRBD2
J: TRBJ2-7
size: -
V: TRBV15
DNA: TGTGCCACCAGCAGAACTCTAGCGGGCGGGTACGAGCAGTACTTC
CDR3: CATSRTLAGGYEQYF

D: -
J: TRBJ1-5
size: -
V: TRBV6-5
DNA: TGTGCCAGCAGGCCCCACCCTGGGGGTCAGCCCCAGCATTTT
CDR3: CASRPHPGGQPQHF

D: -
J: TRBJ2-6
size: -
V: TRBV15
DNA: TGTGCCACCAGCCGAAGCCTACAGGTCGCTAAACTTTTC
CDR3: CATSRSLQVAKLF

D: TRBD2
J: TRBJ2-3
size: -
V: TRBV27
DNA: TGTGCCAGCAGTTTGAGGACTAGCGGGACGGGGGGCAATACGCAGTATTTT
CDR3: CASSLRTSGTGGNTQYF

D: -
J: TRBJ2-3
size: -
V: TRBV7-2
DNA: TGTGCCAGCAGGTTGGGTAGCCCCCCTGGTTGGGATACGCAGTATTTT
CDR3: CASRLGSPPGWDTQYF

D: -
J: TRBJ2-6
size: -
V: TRBV10-3
DNA: TGTGCCATCAGTGGACAGAACTCTGGGGCCAACGTCCTGACTTTC
CDR3: CAISGQNSGANVLTF

D: -
J: TRBJ2-3
size: once
V: TRBV27
DNA: TGTGCCAGCAGTTTTTGGACAGGAGGGGGAGATACGCAGTATTTT
CDR3: CASSFWTGGGDTQYF

D: TRBD1
J: TRBJ1-3
size: -
V: TRBV4-2
DNA: TGTGCCAGCAGCCCACAGGGGGCGCCTGGAAGCACCATATATTTT
CDR3: CASSPQGAPGSTIYF

D: -
J: TRBJ1-1
size: -
V: TRBV5-1
DNA: TGCGCCAGCTCCGTCGGTACAGGGCCTAGCACTGAAGCTTTCTTT
CDR3: CASSVGTGPSTEAFF

D: -
J: TRBJ2-7
size: -
V: TRBV28
DNA: TGTGCCAGCACCAGGGGCAGCTACTACGAGCAGTACTTC
CDR3: CASTRGSYYEQYF

D: TRBD1
J: TRBJ2-5
size: -
V: TRBV7-2
DNA: TGTGCCAGCAGCTTACATACAGGGGGTAACCAAGAGACCCAGTACTTC
CDR3: CASSLHTGGNQETQYF

D: -
J: TRBJ1-1
size: -
V: TRBV5-8
DNA: TGTGCCAGCAGCCGGTCTGGCAGTATGAACACTGAAGCTTTCTTT
CDR3: CASSRSGSMNTEAFF

D: -
J: TRBJ2-1
size: -
V: TRBV9
DNA: TGTGCCAGCAGCGTAGCCAGCGTAGGCTACAATGAGCAGTTCTTC
CDR3: CASSVASVGYNEQFF

D: -
J: TRBJ1-1
size: once
V: TRBV5-1
DNA: TGCGCCAGCAGCTTGGGGTACATTGCGGGGGGCACTGAAGCTTTCTTT
CDR3: CASSLGYIAGGTEAFF

D: -
J: TRBJ2-3
size: -
V: TRBV5-4
DNA: TGTGCCAGCAGCCTGCATGCCTTGTCAGGGGGGAGGGATACGCAGTATTTT
CDR3: CASSLHALSGGRDTQYF

D: TRBD1
J: TRBJ2-7
size: -
V: TRBV6-5
DNA: TGTGCCAGCAGCACAGACAGGGGTTCCTACGAGCAGTACTTC
CDR3: CASSTDRGSYEQYF

D: TRBD2
J: TRBJ2-4
size: -
V: TRBV7-3
DNA: TGTGCCAGCAGCTTAGGGCTAGCGGGAGTGGGCAAAAACATTCAGTACTTC
CDR3: CASSLGLAGVGKNIQYF

D: -
J: TRBJ2-6
size: -
V: TRBV11-2
DNA: TGTGCCAGCAGCTTAGATCATCGGAGCTCTGGGGCCAACGTCCTGACTTTC
CDR3: CASSLDHRSSGANVLTF

D: -
J: TRBJ1-3
size: -
V: TRBV5-1
DNA: TGCGCCAGCAGCTTGGCTCCAGTGTCCTCTGGAAACACCATATATTTT
CDR3: CASSLAPVSSGNTIYF

D: TRBD1
J: TRBJ1-1
size: -
V: TRBV19
DNA: TGTGCCAGTATCCTACAGGGGTTTGAAGCTTTCTTT
CDR3: CASILQGFEAFF